This T cell receptor beta chain originates from a study of T cells in Graves' hyperthyroidism and ophthalmopathy. This clonotype was recorded at least ten times. Its target is not known. Template material for amplifying TCR beta CDR3 regions consisted of RNA transcripts. When the TCR CDR3 underwent first-round RT-PCR, the HTBI primer set was used. TCRdb re-analysed the multiplex PCR reads in MiXCR, keeping a single row per CDR3 protein. The sample has some 440,000 distinct CDR3 sequences, 15% to 19% seen once; the top ten hold 7.7%. Trimming shortened V by 7 bases and J by 10 bases, and 14 bases separated the two germline ends. The CDR3 is made up of 12 amino acids. Germline assignment: CDR1 MNHNS and CDR2 SASEGT. Study-wide results and caveats: Ophthalmopathy was predicted by the model a median of 6.5 months ahead of onset. Also found in blood were most expanded thyroid clonotypes above 0.001.

Uncontrolled infection, other autoimmune disease, pregnancy or lactation disqualified patients from enrolment. This sequence originates from a woman younger than 30 with Graves' hyperthyroidism. The sample comprised blood. The chain carries TRBV6-1 and TRBJ2-1; TRBD2 is a possible D gene (5 bases). The chain's CDR3 is CASTPGLTEQFF. The CDR3 coding sequence is TGTGCCAGCACCCCGGGGTTGACGGAGCAGTTCTTC.